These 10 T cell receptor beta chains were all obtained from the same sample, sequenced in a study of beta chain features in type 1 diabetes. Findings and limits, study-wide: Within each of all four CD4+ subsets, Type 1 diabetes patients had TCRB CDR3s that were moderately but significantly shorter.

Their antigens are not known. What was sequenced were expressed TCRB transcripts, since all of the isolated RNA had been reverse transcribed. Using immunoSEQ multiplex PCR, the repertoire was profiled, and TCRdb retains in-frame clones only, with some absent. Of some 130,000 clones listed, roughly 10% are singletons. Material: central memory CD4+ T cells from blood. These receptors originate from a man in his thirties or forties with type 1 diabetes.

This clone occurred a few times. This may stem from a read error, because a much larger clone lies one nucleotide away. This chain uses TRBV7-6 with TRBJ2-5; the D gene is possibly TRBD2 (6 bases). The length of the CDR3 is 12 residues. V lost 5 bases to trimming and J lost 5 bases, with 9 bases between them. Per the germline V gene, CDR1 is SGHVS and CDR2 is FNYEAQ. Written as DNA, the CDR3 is TGTGCCAGCAGCCTAAGCGGGGAGACCCAGTACTTC. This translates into CASSLSGETQYF.

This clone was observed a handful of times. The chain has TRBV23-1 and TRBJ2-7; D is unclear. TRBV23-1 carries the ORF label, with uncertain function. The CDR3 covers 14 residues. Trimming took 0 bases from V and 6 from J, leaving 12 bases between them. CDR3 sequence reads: CASSQSTPHCEQYF. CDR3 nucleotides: TGCGCCAGCAGTCAATCGACACCCCATTGCGAGCAGTACTTC.

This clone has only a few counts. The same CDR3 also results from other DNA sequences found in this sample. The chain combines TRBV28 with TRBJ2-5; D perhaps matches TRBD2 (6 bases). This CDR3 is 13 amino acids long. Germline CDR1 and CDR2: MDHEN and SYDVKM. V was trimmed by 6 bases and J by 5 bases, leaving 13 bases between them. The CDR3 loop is CASSLPGRETQYF. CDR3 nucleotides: TGTGCCAGCAGCCTACCGGGGAGGGAGACCCAGTACTTC.

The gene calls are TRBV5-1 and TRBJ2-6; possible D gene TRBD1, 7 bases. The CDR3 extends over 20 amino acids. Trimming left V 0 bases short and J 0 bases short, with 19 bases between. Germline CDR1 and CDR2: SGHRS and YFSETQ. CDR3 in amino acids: CASSLAVAGQPSSGANVLTF. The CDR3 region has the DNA TGCGCCAGCAGCTTGGCAGTGGCGGGACAGCCCTCCTCTGGGGCCAACGTCCTGACTTTC. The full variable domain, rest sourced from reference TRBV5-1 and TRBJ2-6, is KAGVTQTPRYLIKTRGQQVTLSCSPISGHRSVSWYQQTPGQGLQFLFEYFSETQRNKGNFPGRFSGRQFSNSRSEMNVSTLELGDSALYLCASSLAVAGQPSSGANVLTFGAGSRLTVL.

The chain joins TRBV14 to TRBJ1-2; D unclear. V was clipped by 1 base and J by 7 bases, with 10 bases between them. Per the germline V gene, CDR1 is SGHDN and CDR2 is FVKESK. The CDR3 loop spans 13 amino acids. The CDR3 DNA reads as TGTGCCAGCAGCCAAGTGTTAGGAGTTGGCTACACCTTC. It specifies CASSQVLGVGYTF.

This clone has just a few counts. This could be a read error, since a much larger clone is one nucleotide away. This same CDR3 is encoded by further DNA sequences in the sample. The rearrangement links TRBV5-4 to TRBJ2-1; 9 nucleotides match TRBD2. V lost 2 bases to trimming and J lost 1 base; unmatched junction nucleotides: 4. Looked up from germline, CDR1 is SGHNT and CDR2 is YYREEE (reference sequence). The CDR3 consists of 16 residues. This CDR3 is CASSLSLAGSYNEQFF. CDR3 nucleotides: TGTGCCAGCAGCTTATCGCTAGCGGGGTCCTACAATGAGCAGTTCTTC.

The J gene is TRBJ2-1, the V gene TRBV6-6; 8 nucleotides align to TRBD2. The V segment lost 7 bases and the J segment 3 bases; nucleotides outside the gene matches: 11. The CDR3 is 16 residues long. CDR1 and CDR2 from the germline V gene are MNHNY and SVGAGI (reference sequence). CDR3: CASNIRAGAFYNEQFF. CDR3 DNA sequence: TGTGCCAGCAACATTCGAGCGGGGGCGTTCTACAATGAGCAGTTCTTC.

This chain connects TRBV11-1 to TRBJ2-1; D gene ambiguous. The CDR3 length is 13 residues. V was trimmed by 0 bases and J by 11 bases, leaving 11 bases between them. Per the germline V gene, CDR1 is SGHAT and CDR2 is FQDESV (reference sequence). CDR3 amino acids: CASSLALGTKQFF. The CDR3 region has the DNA TGTGCCAGCAGCTTAGCATTGGGCACCAAGCAGTTCTTC.

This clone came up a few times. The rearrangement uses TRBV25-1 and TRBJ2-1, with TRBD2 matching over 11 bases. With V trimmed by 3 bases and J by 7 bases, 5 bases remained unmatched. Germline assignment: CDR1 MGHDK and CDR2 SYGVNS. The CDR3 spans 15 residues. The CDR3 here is CASSDFSGGANEQFF. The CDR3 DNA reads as TGTGCCAGCAGTGATTTTAGCGGGGGGGCTAATGAGCAGTTCTTC.

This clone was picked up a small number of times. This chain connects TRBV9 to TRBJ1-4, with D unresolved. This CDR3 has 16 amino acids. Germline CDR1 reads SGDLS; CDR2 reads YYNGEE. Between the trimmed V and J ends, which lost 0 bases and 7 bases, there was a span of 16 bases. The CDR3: CASSVGASVVREKLFF. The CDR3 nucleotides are TGTGCCAGCAGCGTAGGAGCCTCCGTGGTTCGTGAAAAACTGTTTTTT.